One and the same sample provided the 8 T cell receptor beta chains below, sequenced in a study of shared T cell receptors in the human thymus. Profiled with immunoSEQ multiplex PCR; TCRdb holds only in-frame clones, not every one. The sample includes 650,000 to 950,000 clones, 70% to 90% of them seen just once. These same records also appear under a second study, on human thymus T cells.

Specimen: thymocytes. The receptors shown here come from a girl under three years old with a congenital heart defect.

The CDR3 bases are TGTGCCAGCAGTCCCGGGGGGGAGGTCGGCTACACCTTC. Translation gives CASSPGGEVGYTF. The chain carries TRBV6-6 and TRBJ1-2; D is perhaps TRBD1 (5 bases). V was trimmed by 5 bases and J by 8 bases, leaving 15 bases between them. From germline, CDR1 is MNHNY and CDR2 SVGAGI (reference sequence). This CDR3 spans 13 amino acids.

A single count supports this clone. As DNA, the CDR3 is TGTGCCAGCAGCTTGGGGGACTTCGATGGCTACACCTTC. As protein: CASSLGDFDGYTF. The chain carries TRBV7-2 and TRBJ1-2; D may be TRBD1 (5 bases). This CDR3 has 13 residues. The germline V gene encodes CDR1 SGHTA and CDR2 FQGNSA. V was cut by 3 bases and J by 6 bases, with 11 bases left in between.

The gene calls are TRBV7-2 and TRBJ1-1; the D gene is possibly TRBD1 (5 bases). V gave up 1 base and J gave up 1 base, with 16 bases separating them. There are 17 residues in the CDR3. Germline V gene data show CDR1 as SGHTA and CDR2 as FQGNSA. The CDR3 protein is CASSLGVEGRKNTEAFF. CDR3 DNA: TGTGCCAGCAGCTTAGGTGTTGAGGGGAGGAAGAACACTGAAGCTTTCTTT.

V usage is TRBV7-2 and J usage is TRBJ1-1; the match to TRBD1 covers 7 bases. Trimming cost V 5 bases and J 8 bases; bases outside gene matches: 8. The germline CDR1 and CDR2 sequences are SGHTA and FQGNSA. The CDR3 has 13 residues. The CDR3 protein is CASSPKGRGEAFF. CDR3 bases: TGTGCCAGCAGCCCGAAGGGCAGGGGGGAAGCTTTCTTT.

This clone was detected only once. The chain couples TRBV27 to TRBJ2-7, with 8 nucleotides matching TRBD2. V dropped 7 bases and J dropped 6; count of bases not matched to a gene: 17. The CDR3 length is 16 residues. Per germline, CDR1 MNHEY and CDR2 SMNVEV (reference sequence). CDR3 amino acids: CASTPGLGISPAEQYF. CDR3 nucleotides: TGTGCCAGCACTCCGGGACTAGGAATCTCTCCCGCCGAGCAGTACTTC.

The chain combines TRBV9 with TRBJ2-1; D might be TRBD2 (6 bases). The CDR3 loop spans 13 amino acids. Germline CDR1 is SGDLS and CDR2 is YYNGEE. The V gene lost 3 bases and the J gene lost 4 bases, with 8 bases spanning the gap. The chain's CDR3 is CASSGGEYNEQFF. The CDR3 bases are TGTGCCAGCAGCGGGGGGGAGTACAATGAGCAGTTCTTC.

The DNA of the CDR3 is TGCGCCAGCAGCGCGTATCAGGGGGCGAGCTCCTATAATTCACCCCTCCACTTT. As protein: CASSAYQGASSYNSPLHF. The J gene is TRBJ1-6, the V gene TRBV5-1, with 8 bases that match TRBD1. The CDR3 sequence is 18 residues long. Germline CDR1 and CDR2: SGHRS and YFSETQ. The ends lost 4 bases at V and 0 bases at J; junction bases unmatched: 9. The full variable domain, in which reference TRBV5-1 and TRBJ1-6 provide the parts outside the CDR3, is KAGVTQTPRYLIKTRGQQVTLSCSPISGHRSVSWYQQTPGQGLQFLFEYFSETQRNKGNFPGRFSGRQFSNSRSEMNVSTLELGDSALYLCASSAYQGASSYNSPLHFGNGTRLTVT.

The J gene is TRBJ1-5, the V gene TRBV18; D not certain. The ends were cut back, 3 bases at V and 5 bases at J, with 8 bases in the middle. Germline CDR1 is KGHSH and CDR2 is LQKENI. CDR3 size: 13 residues. The CDR3 nucleotides read TGTGCCAGCTCACCCTACTCTGATCAGCCCCAGCATTTT. It codes for CASSPYSDQPQHF.